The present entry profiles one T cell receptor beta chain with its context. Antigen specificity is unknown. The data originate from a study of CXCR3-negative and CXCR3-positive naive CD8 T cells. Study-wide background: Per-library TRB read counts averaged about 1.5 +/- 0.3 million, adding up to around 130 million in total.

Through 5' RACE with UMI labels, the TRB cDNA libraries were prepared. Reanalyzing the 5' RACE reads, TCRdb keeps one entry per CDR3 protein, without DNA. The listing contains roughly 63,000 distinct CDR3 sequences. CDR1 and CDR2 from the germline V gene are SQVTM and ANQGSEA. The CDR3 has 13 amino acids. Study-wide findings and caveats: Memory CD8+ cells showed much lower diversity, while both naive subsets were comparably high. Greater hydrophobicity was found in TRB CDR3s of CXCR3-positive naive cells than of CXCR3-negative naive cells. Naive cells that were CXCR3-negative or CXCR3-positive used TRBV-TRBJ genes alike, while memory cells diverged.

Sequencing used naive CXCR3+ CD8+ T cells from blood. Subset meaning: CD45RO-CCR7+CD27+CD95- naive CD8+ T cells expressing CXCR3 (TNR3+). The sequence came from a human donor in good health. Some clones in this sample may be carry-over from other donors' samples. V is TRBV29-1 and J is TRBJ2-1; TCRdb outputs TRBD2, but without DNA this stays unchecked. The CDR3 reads CSSERGAYNEQFF.